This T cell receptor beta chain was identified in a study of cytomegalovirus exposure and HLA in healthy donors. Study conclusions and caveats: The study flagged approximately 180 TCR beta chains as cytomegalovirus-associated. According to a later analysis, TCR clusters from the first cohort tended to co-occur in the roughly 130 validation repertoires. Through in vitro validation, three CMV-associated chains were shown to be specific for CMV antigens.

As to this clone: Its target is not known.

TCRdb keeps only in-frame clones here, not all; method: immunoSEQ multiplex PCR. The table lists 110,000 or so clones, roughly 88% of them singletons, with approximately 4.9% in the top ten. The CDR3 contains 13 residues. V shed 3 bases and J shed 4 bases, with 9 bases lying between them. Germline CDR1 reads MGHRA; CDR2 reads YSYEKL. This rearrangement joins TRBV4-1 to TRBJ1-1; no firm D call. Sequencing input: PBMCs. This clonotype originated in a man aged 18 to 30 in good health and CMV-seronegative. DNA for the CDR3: TGCGCCAGCAGCCACGGGGTAGTCACTGAAGCTTTCTTT. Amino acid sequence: CASSHGVVTEAFF.